The next 10 T cell receptor beta chains were all read from a single sample in a study of blood T cell repertoires in COVID-19. The data were produced by immunoSEQ multiplex PCR, yet TCRdb's version contains in-frame clones alone and is incomplete. The sample holds over 95,000 clones; roughly four fifths are singletons and the top ten take 8.5% to 12%. Material for sequencing was peripheral blood. The receptors shown here come from a human donor in a cohort sampled during active COVID-19.

This chain uses TRBV11-2 with TRBJ1-1; TRBD1 matches at 8 bases. This CDR3 contains 13 residues. Germline values: CDR1 SGHAT, CDR2 FQNNGV. Trimming took 6 bases from V and 5 from J; bases not matched to a gene: 5. The CDR3 DNA follows: TGTGCCAGCAGGGGGACAGGTTGGACTGAAGCTTTCTTT. This translates into CASRGTGWTEAFF.

This chain joins TRBV7-2 and TRBJ2-2, with 10 bases matching TRBD2. There are 16 residues in the CDR3. V shed 7 bases and J 7 bases; nucleotides not matched to a gene: 12. The germline CDR1 and CDR2 sequences are SGHTA and FQGNSA. CDR3 DNA: TGTGCCAGCATCATCCAGGCTAGCGGGGGTGGCGGGGAGCTGTTTTTT. It is translated as CASIIQASGGGGELFF.

V gene TRBV5-1 combines with J gene TRBJ1-1; a weak D match, TRBD1 (5 bases). Deletions cut 0 bases from V and 7 bases from J, with 16 bases between. In germline, CDR1 is SGHRS, CDR2 YFSETQ. This CDR3 spans 15 amino acids. CDR3 DNA sequence: TGCGCCAGCAGCTTGGCGGGCAGGGTGGACCGTGAAGCTTTCTTT. Protein sequence: CASSLAGRVDREAFF.

Only a few counts were recorded for this clone. The rearrangement uses TRBV28 and TRBJ2-7; 10 bases line up with TRBD2. V shed 6 bases, J shed 5 bases, and the junction held 13 bases outside the gene matches. Germline V lookup: CDR1 MDHEN, CDR2 SYDVKM. This CDR3 spans 16 amino acids. In nucleotides, the CDR3 is TGTGCCAGCAGGGGGGGCACTGGGCTAGCGGGAGACGAGCAGTACTTC. Its translation: CASRGGTGLAGDEQYF. Combining the CDR3 with reference TRBV28 and TRBJ2-7 gives the whole variable domain DVKVTQSSRYLVKRTGEKVFLECVQDMDHENMFWYRQDPGLGLRLIYFSYDVKMKEKGDIPEGYSVSREKKERFSLILESASTNQTSMYLCASRGGTGLAGDEQYFGPGTRLTVT.

This chain links TRBV12-3 or TRBV12-4 with TRBJ1-2, with 7 bases lining up with TRBD1. The CDR3 has 13 residues. With V trimmed by 5 bases and J by 4 bases, 4 bases remained unmatched. Written as DNA, the CDR3 is TGTGCCAGCAGTCTACAGGGGATCTATGGCTACACCTTC. Its protein is CASSLQGIYGYTF.

This chain connects TRBV11-3 to TRBJ2-7; D remains unclear. Germline V gives CDR1 SGHNT, CDR2 YENEEA. The V end was cut by 11 bases, the J end by 3 bases, with 11 bases between. This CDR3 contains 11 residues. Here the CDR3 reads CAVRRSYEQYF. CDR3 DNA: TGTGCCGTGCGGCGGAGCTACGAGCAGTACTTC.

The V and J genes are TRBV4-1 and TRBJ2-3; D is uncertain. Germline values: CDR1 MGHRA, CDR2 YSYEKL. The CDR3 covers 19 residues. The V gene lost 1 base and the J gene lost 0 bases, with 20 bases spanning the gap. CDR3 region: CASSQVFGGFTTSTDTQYF. The DNA for the CDR3 is TGCGCCAGCAGCCAAGTATTCGGTGGCTTCACGACTAGCACAGATACGCAGTATTTT.

J is TRBJ2-7 and V is TRBV6-5, with D perhaps matching TRBD1 (5 bases). The CDR3 runs 13 residues. V lost 6 bases and J lost 4, with 13 bases in between. Germline V gene sequence: CDR1 MNHEY, CDR2 SVGAGI. The CDR3 region is CASRATGFYEQYF. The CDR3 DNA reads TGTGCCAGCAGGGCCACAGGATTTTACGAGCAGTACTTC.

This clone was found once. The V gene is TRBV5-4, the J gene TRBJ2-3; D perhaps matches TRBD1 (5 bases). Germline CDR1 and CDR2: SGHNT and YYREEE (reference sequence). This CDR3 spans 15 amino acids. The germline V and J ends were trimmed by 2 bases and 3 bases, with 13 bases remaining between them. CDR3: CASSFRTRDTDTQYF. The CDR3 region has the DNA TGTGCCAGCAGCTTCCGTACCAGGGATACAGATACGCAGTATTTT.

The chain carries TRBV7-6 and TRBJ2-7, with D uncertain. The V end was cut by 1 base, the J end by 7 bases, with 17 bases between. This CDR3 is 15 amino acids long. Germline lookup yields CDR1 SGHVS and CDR2 FNYEAQ. This CDR3 is CASSLGASLGEEQYF. CDR3 bases: TGTGCCAGCAGCTTAGGGGCCTCGCTTGGTGAGGAGCAGTACTTC.